Listed here are 30 T cell receptor beta chains from one sample, sequenced in a study of Ad26.COV2.S vaccination and SARS-CoV-2 variants. The treatment was: 19 received Ad26.COV2.S at low or high dose, single or two shots; about five received placebo; per-sample allocation not given. Day 63 following the first vaccine or placebo injection was when the samples were taken. Libraries were prepared by immunoSEQ multiplex PCR; TCRdb keeps only in-frame clonotypes and omits some of them. Counted here are under 500,000 clones, 92% occurring once; the ten biggest clones make up around 1.7%. The sample here was peripheral blood, taken in a trial of Ad26.COV2.S vaccine versus placebo. These receptors all stem from a person aged 18-60 years who received the Ad26.COV2.S COVID-19 vaccine or a placebo.

This chain links TRBV7-9 with TRBJ2-1; D unresolved. Germline CDR1 is SEHNR and CDR2 is FQNEAQ (reference sequence). The ends were cut back, 2 bases at V and 0 bases at J, with 5 bases in the middle. The CDR3 is 14 amino acids. CDR3 in amino acids: CASSLTSSYNEQFF. For the CDR3, the DNA is TGTGCCAGCAGCTTAACGAGCTCCTACAATGAGCAGTTCTTC.

V is TRBV11-3 and J is TRBJ1-1; the D gene is possibly TRBD1 (6 bases). Trimming took 0 bases from V and 7 from J, leaving 12 bases between them. CDR3 length: 14 amino acids. Germline V gene sequence: CDR1 SGHNT, CDR2 YENEEA. The CDR3 nucleotides are TGTGCCAGCAGCTTAGACCCGACAGGAGATGAAGCTTTCTTT. This encodes CASSLDPTGDEAFF.

V is TRBV4-3 and J is TRBJ1-6, with 10 positions matching TRBD1. V shed 0 bases, J shed 9 bases, and the junction held 8 bases outside the gene matches. This CDR3 spans 17 amino acids. The germline V gene encodes CDR1 LGHNA and CDR2 YSLEER. CDR3: CASSQDPVGTGVSPLHF. As DNA, the CDR3 is TGCGCCAGCAGCCAAGATCCTGTCGGGACAGGGGTTTCACCCCTCCACTTT.

The chain carries TRBV19 and TRBJ2-3; 7 bases line up with TRBD2. Trimming at V came to 1 base and at J to 1 base, leaving 5 bases not matched to a gene. The length of the CDR3 is 16 residues. Germline CDR1 LNHDA, CDR2 SQIVND (reference sequence). CDR3 DNA sequence: TGTGCCAGTAGTATAGCAAGGGGACTACGCACAGATACGCAGTATTTT. The encoded protein is CASSIARGLRTDTQYF.

The J gene is TRBJ2-5, the V gene TRBV4-2, with D possibly TRBD2 on 7 matching bases. The germline V and J ends were trimmed by 2 bases and 5 bases, with 15 bases remaining between them. In germline, CDR1 is LGHNA, CDR2 YNFKEQ. The CDR3 has 15 amino acids. The CDR3 reads CASSQSTGGLETQYF. The CDR3, as DNA: TGTGCCAGCAGCCAAAGCACGGGGGGCCTGGAGACCCAGTACTTC.

V is TRBV7-9 and J is TRBJ2-7; maybe TRBD1 (5 bases). V was pared by 4 bases and J by 1 base, with 14 bases between. This CDR3 has 15 amino acids. Germline CDR1 and CDR2: SEHNR and FQNEAQ (reference sequence). CDR3 region: CASSYHRLESYEQYF. In DNA form, the CDR3 reads TGTGCCAGCAGCTATCACAGGTTAGAGTCCTACGAGCAGTACTTC.

The chain is built from TRBV7-2 and TRBJ2-2, with 14 bases aligning to TRBD2. CDR1 and CDR2 (germline): SGHTA, FQGNSA. The CDR3 extends over 16 amino acids. With V trimmed by 5 bases and J by 5 bases, 4 bases remained unmatched. CDR3 DNA: TGTGCCAGCAGCCGTGGACTAGCGGGGGGAACCGGGGAGCTGTTTTTT. Amino acid sequence: CASSRGLAGGTGELFF.

V gene TRBV12-3 or TRBV12-4 combines with J gene TRBJ1-2; D ambiguous. The CDR3 loop spans 13 amino acids. Trimming left V 3 bases short and J 4 bases short, with 9 bases between. The CDR3 sequence is CASSFQESYGYTF. The CDR3 DNA sequence: TGTGCCAGCAGTTTTCAGGAAAGCTATGGCTACACCTTC.

The V gene is TRBV6-1, the J gene TRBJ2-3; D call uncertain. Germline CDR1 and CDR2: MNHNS and SASEGT. Trimming removed 2 bases from V and 1 base from J, with 13 bases in between. The CDR3 covers 16 residues. CDR3 coding DNA: TGTGCCAGCAGTGAAAAGGAGTTAGGACGCACAGATACGCAGTATTTT. This gives the protein CASSEKELGRTDTQYF.

V and J are TRBV6-5 and TRBJ2-7; 9 nucleotides align to TRBD2. Germline trimming cut 0 bases from V and 4 bases from J; bases unmatched to any gene: 4. CDR1 and CDR2 (germline): MNHEY, SVGAGI. This CDR3 has 15 amino acids. DNA for the CDR3: TGTGCCAGCAGTTACTCTCTAGCGGGGTCTTACGAGCAGTACTTC. It is translated as CASSYSLAGSYEQYF.

V usage is TRBV19 and J usage is TRBJ2-7, with TRBD1 identical over 7 bases. The germline V gene encodes CDR1 LNHDA and CDR2 SQIVND (reference sequence). V lost 3 bases to trimming and J lost 2 bases; unmatched junction nucleotides: 4. CDR3 length equals 14 residues. In DNA, the CDR3 is TGTGCCAGTAGTATTTCCGGGACAGCCTACGAGCAGTACTTC. It yields the protein CASSISGTAYEQYF. Combining the CDR3 with reference TRBV19 and TRBJ2-7 gives the whole variable domain DGGITQSPKYLFRKEGQNVTLSCEQNLNHDAMYWYRQDPGQGLRLIYYSQIVNDFQKGDIAEGYSVSREKKESFPLTVTSAQKNPTAFYLCASSISGTAYEQYFGPGTRLTVT.

The genes are TRBV18 and TRBJ2-5; D ambiguous. CDR1 and CDR2 (germline): KGHSH, LQKENI. The germline V and J ends were trimmed by 2 bases and 5 bases, with 9 bases remaining between them. CDR3 length: 13 residues. In DNA, the CDR3 is TGTGCCAGCTCACCAGTCAGTACGGAGACCCAGTACTTC. Translated, it gives CASSPVSTETQYF.

The CDR3: CASSEALAGGPTDTQYF. DNA of the CDR3: TGTGCCAGCAGTGAAGCACTAGCGGGGGGTCCCACAGATACGCAGTATTTT. V usage is TRBV6-1 and J usage is TRBJ2-3; TRBD2 aligns across 12 bases. CDR1 is MNHNS, CDR2 SASEGT, per germline. The CDR3 has 17 residues. The trim removed 0 bases at V and 2 bases at J, leaving 3 bases unmatched.

CDR3 nucleotides: TGCGCCAGCAGCTTGGAAGGGACAGATTACAATGAGCAGTTCTTC. It yields the protein CASSLEGTDYNEQFF. J is TRBJ2-1 and V is TRBV5-1; the match to TRBD1 covers 7 bases. The CDR3 length is 15 residues. The V gene end was trimmed by 0 bases and the J gene end by 4 bases; junction bases not matched to a gene: 4. Germline-derived CDR1 and CDR2 are SGHRS and YFSETQ.

This clone was observed at least ten times. The chain uses TRBV7-8 and TRBJ1-5; D is unclear. The CDR3 runs to 14 residues. Trimming cost V 6 bases and J 1 base, with 10 bases left between them. Germline CDR1 is SGHVS and CDR2 is FQNEAQ. The CDR3 DNA follows: TGTGCCAGCAGAGAAGGTATAAGCAATCAGCCCCAGCATTTT. Encoded protein: CASREGISNQPQHF.

This clone has a single count. This rearrangement joins TRBV2 to TRBJ1-2; D possibly corresponds to TRBD1 (5 bases). Trimming removed 6 bases from V and 4 bases from J, with 18 bases in between. This CDR3 spans 15 amino acids. Per the germline V gene, CDR1 is SNHLY and CDR2 is FYNNEI. The CDR3 reads CASRTGTASTYGYTF. CDR3 nucleotide sequence: TGTGCCAGCAGGACTGGGACCGCCTCTACCTATGGCTACACCTTC.

The chain employs TRBV6-5 and TRBJ1-5, with D unresolved. This CDR3 is built from 13 residues. With 10 bases removed from V and 4 bases from J, the gap between germline ends came to 14 bases. Germline lookup yields CDR1 MNHEY and CDR2 SVGAGI. CDR3 amino acids: CATARDWNQPQHF. CDR3 in DNA: TGTGCCACCGCCCGGGATTGGAATCAGCCCCAGCATTTT.

This rearrangement joins TRBV4-1 to TRBJ2-5; the D gene could be TRBD1 or TRBD2 (6 bases each). Germline V gene lookup returns CDR1 MGHRA and CDR2 YSYEKL. The CDR3 spans 16 residues. V was trimmed by 0 bases and J by 0 bases, leaving 11 bases between them. The CDR3 coding sequence is TGCGCCAGCAGCCAAGATAAGAGGGGGGACCAAGAGACCCAGTACTTC. It translates to CASSQDKRGDQETQYF.

The rearrangement links TRBV4-2 to TRBJ1-2; D gene ambiguous. Germline CDR1 is LGHNA and CDR2 is YNFKEQ. The CDR3 length is 20 residues. V was shortened by 0 bases and J by 3 bases, with 26 bases between the two germline ends. The CDR3, as DNA: TGTGCCAGCAGCCAAGAAGACAAGGACCGCCTCCAGTTATGGGACTATGGCTACACCTTC. Translated: CASSQEDKDRLQLWDYGYTF.

This clone was counted a single time. The gene calls are TRBV7-2 and TRBJ2-1; TRBD2 matches at 12 bases. Germline V gene sequence: CDR1 SGHTA, CDR2 FQGNSA. V lost 5 bases to trimming and J lost 4 bases; unmatched junction nucleotides: 6. The CDR3 consists of 16 residues. For the CDR3, the DNA is TGTGCCAGCAGCCCGCTAGCGGGGGGGCCTTACAATGAGCAGTTCTTC. Residues: CASSPLAGGPYNEQFF.

The CDR3 region has the DNA TGTGCCAGCAGCTTGTATCTTGACAGGGGCTATGGCTACACCTTC. It codes for CASSLYLDRGYGYTF. The chain has TRBV5-4 and TRBJ1-2; TRBD1 agrees at 8 bases. The CDR3 runs to 15 residues. Losses at the gene ends were 1 base for V and 4 bases for J; bases not matched to a gene: 6. Per germline, CDR1 SGHNT and CDR2 YYREEE (reference sequence).

The chain is built from TRBV5-4 and TRBJ2-5, with 8 bases identical to TRBD2. This CDR3 comprises 17 residues. Germline V lookup: CDR1 SGHNT, CDR2 YYREEE (reference sequence). Losses at the gene ends were 3 bases for V and 1 base for J; bases not matched to a gene: 11. CDR3 sequence (DNA): TGTGCCAGCAGCTCGGTGTTAGCGGGGCGGGGCCAAGAGACCCAGTACTTC. This codes for CASSSVLAGRGQETQYF.

This chain uses TRBV5-8 with TRBJ1-2; 8 bases fit TRBD1. Germline CDR1 and CDR2: SGHTS and YDEGEE. The CDR3 contains 15 residues. V trimming: 0 bases; J trimming: 13 bases; junction bases outside the gene matches: 14. CDR3 nucleotide sequence: TGTGCCAGCAGCTTGGTACAGGGGGATCCTACTCGGGGCACCTTC. It encodes CASSLVQGDPTRGTF.

There are a few counts of this clone. The chain recombines TRBV27 with TRBJ1-5; D gene uncertain. Looked up from germline, CDR1 is MNHEY and CDR2 is SMNVEV (reference sequence). The CDR3 contains 13 residues. V was shortened by 5 bases and J by 5 bases, with 10 bases between the two germline ends. CDR3 protein: CASSGREYQPQHF. CDR3 nucleotide sequence: TGTGCCAGCAGTGGACGGGAGTATCAGCCCCAGCATTTT.

The rearrangement joins TRBV10-1 to TRBJ1-6, with D unclear. This CDR3 spans 13 amino acids. The germline CDR1 and CDR2 sequences are WNHNN and SYGVQD (reference sequence). Between the trimmed V and J ends, which lost 9 bases and 6 bases, there was a span of 12 bases. CDR3 protein: CARRVVSNSPLHF. In nucleotides, the CDR3 is TGCGCCAGGAGGGTTGTGAGTAATTCACCCCTCCACTTT.

The J gene is TRBJ1-3, the V gene TRBV7-9; D unresolved. V was shortened by 1 base and J by 2 bases, with 12 bases between the two germline ends. The CDR3 loop spans 16 amino acids. Germline lookup yields CDR1 SEHNR and CDR2 FQNEAQ (reference sequence). CDR3 DNA sequence: TGTGCCAGCAGCTTAGGGCAGAGGGTAACTGGAAACACCATATATTTT. Protein sequence: CASSLGQRVTGNTIYF.

This chain uses TRBV9 with TRBJ2-3; D gene ambiguous. V was clipped by 1 base and J by 5 bases, with 8 bases between them. The CDR3 runs 13 residues. Germline loops: CDR1 SGDLS, CDR2 YYNGEE. CDR3 loop: CASSVRWRDTQYF. The CDR3 DNA follows: TGTGCCAGCAGCGTACGGTGGAGAGATACGCAGTATTTT.

The J gene is TRBJ2-2, the V gene TRBV30; no definite D call. V dropped 5 bases and J dropped 0 bases, with 7 bases sitting between them. From germline, CDR1 is GTSNPN and CDR2 SVGIG (reference sequence). The CDR3 extends over 13 amino acids. The CDR3 here is CAWGGANTGELFF. As DNA, the CDR3 is TGTGCCTGGGGCGGAGCGAACACCGGGGAGCTGTTTTTT.

The chain uses TRBV27 and TRBJ1-2, with D perhaps matching TRBD1 (5 bases). CDR1 MNHEY and CDR2 SMNVEV come from the germline V gene (reference sequence). V was cut by 2 bases and J by 1 base, with 8 bases left in between. The CDR3 is 14 residues long. For the CDR3, the DNA is TGTGCCAGCAGTTTAAGCAGGGATAACTATGGCTACACCTTC. Its translation is CASSLSRDNYGYTF.

The chain links TRBV3-1 (or the pseudogene TRBV3-2) to TRBJ1-1; TRBD1 is a possible D gene (5 bases). Germline V lookup: CDR1 LGHDT, CDR2 YNNKEL (reference sequence). V shed 5 bases and J shed 4 bases, with 14 bases lying between them. CDR3 length equals 14 residues. CDR3 in amino acids: CASSCWGLGTEAFF. As DNA, the CDR3 is TGTGCCAGCAGCTGCTGGGGGTTGGGCACTGAAGCTTTCTTT.